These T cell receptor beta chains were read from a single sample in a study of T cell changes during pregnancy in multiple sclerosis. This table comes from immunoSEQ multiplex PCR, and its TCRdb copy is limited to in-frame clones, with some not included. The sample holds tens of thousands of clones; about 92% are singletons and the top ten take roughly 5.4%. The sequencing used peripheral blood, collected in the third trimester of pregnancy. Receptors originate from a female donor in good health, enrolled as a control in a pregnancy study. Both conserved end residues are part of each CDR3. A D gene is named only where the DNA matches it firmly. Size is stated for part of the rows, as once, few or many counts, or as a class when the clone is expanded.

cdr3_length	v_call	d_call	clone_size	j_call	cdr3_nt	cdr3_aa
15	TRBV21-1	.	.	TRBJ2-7	TGTGCCAGCAGCTCACTAGCGGGTTACTCTCCCGAGCAGTACTTC	CASSSLAGYSPEQYF
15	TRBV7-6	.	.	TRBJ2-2	TGTGCCAGCAGCCTTAGCGGAGAACCCGCCGGGGAGCTGTTTTTT	CASSLSGEPAGELFF
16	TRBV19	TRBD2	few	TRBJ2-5	TGTGCCAGTAGTAACCAGGGACTAGCGGGAGGCACTTCCCAGTACTTC	CASSNQGLAGGTSQYF
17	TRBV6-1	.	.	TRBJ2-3	TGTGCCAGCAGTGAAAGCTTAGGGGGTATAGTCGGAGATACGCAGTATTTT	CASSESLGGIVGDTQYF
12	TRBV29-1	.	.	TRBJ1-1	TGCAGCGTTGGCCCGGGGAACACTGAAGCTTTCTTT	CSVGPGNTEAFF
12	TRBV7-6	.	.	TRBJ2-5	TGTGCCAGCAGCTTCCGGGAGGAGACCCAGTACTTC	CASSFREETQYF
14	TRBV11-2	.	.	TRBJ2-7	TGTGCCAGCAGCTTATCCACAGCTTCCTACGAGCAGTACTTC	CASSLSTASYEQYF
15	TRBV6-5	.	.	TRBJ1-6	TGTGCCAGCAGTTACTCGGGGGACACAAATTCACCCCTCCACTTT	CASSYSGDTNSPLHF
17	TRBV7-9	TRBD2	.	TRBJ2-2	TGTGCCAGCAGCTTGGTAGCGGGGGAATGGTCTGCCGGGGAGCTGTTTTTT	CASSLVAGEWSAGELFF
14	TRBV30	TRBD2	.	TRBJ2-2	TGTGCCTGGAGCAGCGGGAGGGATACCGGGGAGCTGTTTTTT	CAWSSGRDTGELFF
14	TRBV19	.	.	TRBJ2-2	TGTGCCAGTGGGAAAGACAGGATGGCCGGGGAGCTGTTTTTT	CASGKDRMAGELFF
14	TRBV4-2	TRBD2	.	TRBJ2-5	TGTGCCAGCAGCCAAGATGCGGGGGAAGAGACCCAGTACTTC	CASSQDAGEETQYF
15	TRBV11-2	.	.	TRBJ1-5	TGTGCCAGCAGCCTAAGCGGTAGTCGGAATCAGCCCCAGCATTTT	CASSLSGSRNQPQHF
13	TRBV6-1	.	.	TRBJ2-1	TGTGCCGTGCGGTCGCCCACCTACAATGAGCAGTTCTTC	CAVRSPTYNEQFF
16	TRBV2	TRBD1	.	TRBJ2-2	TGTGCCAGCAGTGAGAGAGGGGGCGAAAACACCGGGGAGCTGTTTTTT	CASSERGGENTGELFF
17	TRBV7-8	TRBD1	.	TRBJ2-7	TGTGCCAGCAGCTTTAAAACCGGGACAGGGGGCAGGTACGAGCAGTACTTC	CASSFKTGTGGRYEQYF
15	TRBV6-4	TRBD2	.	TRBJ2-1	TGTGCCAGCAGTGACAGCGGGGGGAGCGGGCATGAGCAGTTCTTC	CASSDSGGSGHEQFF
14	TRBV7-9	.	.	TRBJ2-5	TGTGCCAGCAGCTTAGTAGGGGCCGGGGAGACCCAGTACTTC	CASSLVGAGETQYF
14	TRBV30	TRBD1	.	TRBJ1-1	TGTGCCTGGAGTGCAGACAGGGGGGACACTGAAGCTTTCTTT	CAWSADRGDTEAFF
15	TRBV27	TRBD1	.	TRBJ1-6	TGTGCCAGCAGTTCAGGGGGCACGTATAATTCACCCCTCCACTTT	CASSSGGTYNSPLHF
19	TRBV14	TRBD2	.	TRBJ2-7	TGTGCCAGCAGCCAAGAATCAGCGGGAGGGCCCTTTTTCTCCTACGAGCAGTACTTC	CASSQESAGGPFFSYEQYF
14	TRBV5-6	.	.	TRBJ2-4	TGTGCCAGCAGCCGGCAGCAGGCCCGGGGCATTCAGTACTTC	CASSRQQARGIQYF
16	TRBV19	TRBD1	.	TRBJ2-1	TGTGCCAGTACCGGATTGGACAGGGGGATAGACAATGAGCAGTTCTTC	CASTGLDRGIDNEQFF
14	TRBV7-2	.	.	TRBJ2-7	TGTGCCAGCAGCTTAGCCGTTGACTACTACGAGCAGTACTTC	CASSLAVDYYEQYF
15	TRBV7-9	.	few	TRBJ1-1	TGTGCCAGCAGCCCGACGCCCCAGGCAAACACTGAAGCTTTCTTT	CASSPTPQANTEAFF
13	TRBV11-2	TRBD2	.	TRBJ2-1	TGTGCCAGCAGCCCTGGTAGAGCGGGAGGGCAGTTCTTC	CASSPGRAGGQFF
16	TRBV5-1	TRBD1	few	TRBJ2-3	TGCGCCAGCAGCTTGTTGGGGACAGGGGGCACAGATACGCAGTATTTT	CASSLLGTGGTDTQYF
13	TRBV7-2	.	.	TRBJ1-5	TGTGCCAGCAGCCTGGGCACCAATCAGCCCCAGCATTTT	CASSLGTNQPQHF
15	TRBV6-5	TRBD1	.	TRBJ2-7	TGTGCCAGCAGTTACTCGGGACAGCTTTCCTACGAGCAGTACTTC	CASSYSGQLSYEQYF
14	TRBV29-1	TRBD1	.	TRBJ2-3	TGCAGCGCATCGACAGGGGACGTCACAGATACGCAGTATTTT	CSASTGDVTDTQYF
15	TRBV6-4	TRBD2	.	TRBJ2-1	TGTGCCAGCAGTGACCTGGCGGGGGGTGCAAATGAGCAGTTCTTC	CASSDLAGGANEQFF
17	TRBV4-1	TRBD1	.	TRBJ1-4	TGCGCCAGCAGCCGCGGGACAGCCGCCCGGACTAATGAAAAACTGTTTTTT	CASSRGTAARTNEKLFF
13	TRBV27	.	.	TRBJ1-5	TGTGCCAGCAGTACATGGGGGGGCCAGCCCCAGCATTTT	CASSTWGGQPQHF
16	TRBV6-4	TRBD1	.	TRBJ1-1	TGTGCCAGCAGTAAACGGGCGGGGACAGGGGATACTGAAGCTTTCTTT	CASSKRAGTGDTEAFF
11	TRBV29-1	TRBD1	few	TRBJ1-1	TGCAGCGTTGGACAGGGCGCTGAAGCTTTCTTT	CSVGQGAEAFF
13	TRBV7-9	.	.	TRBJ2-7	TGTGCCAGCAGCCCCGTGTCGTCCTACGAGCAGTACTTC	CASSPVSSYEQYF
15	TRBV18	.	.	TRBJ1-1	TGTGCCAGCTCACCACCGGGGAGACTGAACACTGAAGCTTTCTTT	CASSPPGRLNTEAFF
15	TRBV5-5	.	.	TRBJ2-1	TGTGCCAGCAGCTTGGTTCCGGACTCACTTAATGAGCAGTTCTTC	CASSLVPDSLNEQFF
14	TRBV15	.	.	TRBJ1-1	TGTGCCACCAGCAGAGCGGCGGAGAACACTGAAGCTTTCTTT	CATSRAAENTEAFF
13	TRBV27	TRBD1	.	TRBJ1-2	TGTGCCAGCAGTTCCAGGACAGGGGCCGGCTACACCTTC	CASSSRTGAGYTF
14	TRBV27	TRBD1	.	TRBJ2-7	TGTGCCAGCAGTCCTCGACAGGGAAACTACGAGCAGTACTTC	CASSPRQGNYEQYF
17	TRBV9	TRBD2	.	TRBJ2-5	TGTGCCAGCAGCGACACCAAACTAGCGGGGGAGCCCGGGACCCAGTACTTC	CASSDTKLAGEPGTQYF
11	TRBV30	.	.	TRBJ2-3	TGTGCCTGGAAAGACAGAGATACGCAGTATTTT	CAWKDRDTQYF
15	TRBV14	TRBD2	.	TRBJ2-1	TGTGCCAGCAGCCAAGACGTTCGAGCGGGGGGACAGCAGTTCTTC	CASSQDVRAGGQQFF
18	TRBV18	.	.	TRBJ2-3	TGTGCCAGCTCACCACCTCAGACAGGCAAGGTTAGCACAGATACGCAGTATTTT	CASSPPQTGKVSTDTQYF
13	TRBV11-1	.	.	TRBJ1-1	TGTGCCAGCAGCTATTTTTCGGGGACTGAAGCTTTCTTT	CASSYFSGTEAFF
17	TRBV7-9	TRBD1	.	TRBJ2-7	TGTGCCAGCAGCTTCCCCATACAGGGGGCCCCATCCTACGAGCAGTACTTC	CASSFPIQGAPSYEQYF
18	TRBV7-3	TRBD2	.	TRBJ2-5	TGTGCCAGCAGCTTACTCCCACTAGCGGGGGCCCAGCAAGAGACCCAGTACTTC	CASSLLPLAGAQQETQYF
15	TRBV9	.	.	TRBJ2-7	TGTGCCAGCAGCCCCCGAGGTGAAAGCTCCTACGAGCAGTACTTC	CASSPRGESSYEQYF
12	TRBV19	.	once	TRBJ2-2	TGTGCCAGTAGTATAACTACCGGGGAGCTGTTTTTT	CASSITTGELFF
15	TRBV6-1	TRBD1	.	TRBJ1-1	TGTGCCAGCAGTCCCCAGACAGGGGGCGGAGGTGAAGCTTTCTTT	CASSPQTGGGGEAFF
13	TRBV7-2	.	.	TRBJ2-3	TGTGCCAGCCTTGGGCAGTACACAGATACGCAGTATTTT	CASLGQYTDTQYF
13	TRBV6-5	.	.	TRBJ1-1	TGTGCCAGCAGCGCCGCAGGGAACACTGAAGCTTTCTTT	CASSAAGNTEAFF
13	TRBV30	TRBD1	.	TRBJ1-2	TGTGCCGCGGGACAGGGGGGCGACTATGGCTACACCTTC	CAAGQGGDYGYTF
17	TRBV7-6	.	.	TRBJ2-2	TGTGCCAGCAGCTTAAGGGTTCAGGGATCGAACACCGGGGAGCTGTTTTTT	CASSLRVQGSNTGELFF